The subject of this entry is one T cell receptor beta chain. This specimen comes from a study of blood T cells in healthy people across ages. Alongside a J-beta primer mix, a sample-barcoded 5' primer served in a second PCR lasting about 7 to 11 cycles. TCRdb passed the 5' RACE reads through MiXCR, listing each CDR3 protein once. Of over 1,200,000 distinct CDR3 sequences in the sample, approximately 63% were seen once. There are 14 residues in the CDR3. V was trimmed by 8 bases and J by 2 bases, leaving 12 bases between them. From germline, CDR1 is MNHEY and CDR2 SVGAGI. V and J are TRBV6-5 and TRBJ2-2, with D unclear. Sequences were obtained from blood. The origin of this receptor is a man between 18 and 35 years old in good health. CDR3 in amino acids: CASGEAANTGELFF. In DNA form, the CDR3 reads TGTGCCAGCGGTGAGGCAGCAAACACCGGGGAGCTGTTTTTT.